This entry features one T cell receptor beta chain sequence. Profiling relied on immunoSEQ multiplex PCR, and the TCRdb table lists in-frame clones only, not all of them. The sample has over 750,000 clones, 96% seen once. Germline V gives CDR1 LGHNA, CDR2 YSLEER. This CDR3 contains 17 residues. V lost 1 base and J lost 3; bases outside the gene matches: 8. The record originates from a study of shared clonotypes between healthy human individuals. Naive CD8 cells comprised CD45RO-negative, CCR7-positively selected cells, excluding terminally differentiated effector memory CD45RA+ cells. The V and J genes are TRBV4-3 and TRBJ2-3, with TRBD2 identical over 9 bases. Sequencing was carried out using naive CD8+ T cells sorted from blood. The sequence was collected from a man aged 25 to 45 in good health. The CDR3 sequence is CASSQGSLAGVTDTQYF. Here the CDR3 DNA reads TGCGCCAGCAGCCAAGGGTCTTTAGCGGGAGTGACAGATACGCAGTATTTT.